This T cell receptor beta chain was identified during a study of T cell changes during pregnancy in multiple sclerosis. The CDR3 is 15 residues long. Per germline, CDR1 MNHEY and CDR2 SVGAGI. After removal of 6 bases from V and 4 bases from J, the junction contained 8 bases not matched to a gene. The repertoire was sequenced with immunoSEQ multiplex PCR; TCRdb's copy has only in-frame clones and lacks some. This table holds about 53,000 clones, 92% found once. This chain joins TRBV6-5 and TRBJ2-1; 8 bases are a match to TRBD1. The TCR was taken from a female donor with multiple sclerosis, enrolled in a pregnancy study. Material: CD4+ T cells from peripheral blood mononuclear cells, obtained in the third trimester of pregnancy. The CDR3 sequence is CASRPGQAGYNEQFF. CDR3 bases: TGTGCCAGCAGGCCGGGACAGGCAGGGTACAATGAGCAGTTCTTC.